This TCR beta chain comes out of a study of beta chain features in type 1 diabetes. Findings and caveats of the study: Whether HLA type affects TCRB rearrangement stayed undetermined in the present work. Shorter TCRB CDR3s, moderately but significantly so, marked every one of the four CD4+ subsets in Type 1 diabetes patients.

Comments on this clone: Its matching antigen is unknown.

The authors reverse transcribed all of the isolated RNA, so sequencing captured expressed TCRB transcripts. Here immunoSEQ multiplex PCR was the method, and the copy in TCRdb shows in-frame clones only, minus some. In the table there are about 660,000 clones, about 14% of which are singletons. V lost 4 bases to trimming and J lost 0 bases, with 16 bases between them. Germline V gene lookup returns CDR1 SGHTA and CDR2 FQGNSA. The CDR3 consists of 17 residues. The source material was naive CD4+ T cells from blood. This chain uses TRBV7-2 with TRBJ2-1, with D possibly TRBD1 on 6 matching bases. The source is a man aged 18-30 years with type 1 diabetes. The CDR3 sequence is CASSSGTLTGSYNEQFF. CDR3 in DNA: TGTGCCAGCAGCTCAGGGACACTAACGGGCTCCTACAATGAGCAGTTCTTC.